The 19 T cell receptor beta chains reported below all come from one sample, sequenced in a study of monozygotic twins with inflammatory bowel disease. For each CDR3 protein, TCRdb gives one entry from its re-call of the 5' RACE reads, without DNA. The sample includes tens of thousands of distinct CDR3 sequences. The specimen was blood. The receptors here all came from a human donor with ulcerative colitis or Crohn's disease, or a healthy co-twin of an affected twin (not recorded which).

The chain combines TRBV5-1 with TRBJ1-1. The CDR3 length is 18 residues. The V gene's germline CDR1 is SGHRS and CDR2 YFSETQ. CDR3 loop: CASSSEGGWEREDTEAFF.

The V gene is TRBV7-6, the J gene TRBJ2-1. CDR3 length: 14 residues. Germline V CDR1 and CDR2: SGHVS, FNYEAQ. CDR3 sequence: CASSLEVSYNEQFF.

The rearrangement joins TRBV20-1 to TRBJ1-2. The CDR3 covers 13 residues. Germline loops: CDR1 DFQATT, CDR2 SNEGSKA (reference sequence). CDR3 amino acids: CSASIRANYGYTF.

The chain uses TRBV7-6 and TRBJ2-3; the TRBD2 assignment by TCRdb is unverifiable without DNA. Germline V gene data show CDR1 as SGHVS and CDR2 as FNYEAQ. CDR3 size: 16 residues. This CDR3 is CASSLNPAGSTDTQYF. The full variable domain, in which reference TRBV7-6 and TRBJ2-3 provide the parts outside the CDR3, is GAGVSQSPRYKVTKRGQDVALRCDPISGHVSLYWYRQALGQGPEFLTYFNYEAQQDKSGLPNDRFSAERPEGSISTLTIQRTEQRDSAMYRCASSLNPAGSTDTQYFGPGTRLTVL.

The chain employs TRBV5-1 and TRBJ2-7; TCRdb gives TRBD1 as the D gene, but with no DNA this cannot be confirmed. This CDR3 is 16 amino acids long. Germline lookup yields CDR1 SGHRS and CDR2 YFSETQ. The CDR3 is CASSLTTGTGPYEQYF.

The chain carries TRBV5-1 and TRBJ1-3; as DNA is missing, the TRBD1 call by TCRdb cannot be tested. The CDR3 loop spans 15 amino acids. CDR1 is SGHRS and CDR2 is YFSETQ in the germline V gene. CDR3 sequence: CASSETGTRGNTIYF.

The V call is TRBV5-8, the J call TRBJ1-4; TCRdb's D call, TRBD1, is unchecked because there is no DNA. The CDR3 totals 14 residues. Germline V gene data show CDR1 as SGHTS and CDR2 as YDEGEE. CDR3 in amino acids: CASSMGQEKEKLFF.

The gene calls are TRBV12-3 or TRBV12-4 and TRBJ1-1; TCRdb outputs TRBD1, but without DNA this stays unchecked. The CDR3 has 14 amino acids. CDR3: CASSSDRGSTEAFF.

V usage is TRBV29-1 and J usage is TRBJ2-1; TCRdb lists TRBD1, though no DNA is available to test this call. The germline gives CDR1 SQVTM, CDR2 ANQGSEA. The CDR3 totals 13 residues. CDR3: CSVGGGSYNEQFF.

The chain uses TRBV9 and TRBJ1-1; there is no DNA to check the TCRdb D call of TRBD1. This CDR3 has 16 residues. Germline assignment: CDR1 SGDLS and CDR2 YYNGEE. CDR3 residues: CASSPKQGFRDTEAFF. Complete variable domain (other parts from reference TRBV9 and TRBJ1-1): DSGVTQTPKHLITATGQRVTLRCSPRSGDLSVYWYQQSLDQGLQFLIQYYNGEERAKGNILERFSAQQFPDLHSELNLSSLELGDSALYFCASSPKQGFRDTEAFFGQGTRLTVV.

The CDR3 spells CASSSRQGAGANVLTF. This chain uses TRBV7-3 with TRBJ2-6; lacking DNA, the TRBD1 call made by TCRdb goes unchecked. The CDR3 contains 16 residues. Germline-derived CDR1 and CDR2 are SGHTA and FQGTGA.

The V and J genes are TRBV7-9 and TRBJ1-1; the D call of TRBD1 rests on TCRdb alone, since no DNA is present to check it. The CDR3 has 15 amino acids. Looked up from germline, CDR1 is SEHNR and CDR2 is FQNEAQ (reference sequence). The CDR3 here is CASSTPGQQNTEAFF.

The gene calls are TRBV19 and TRBJ1-2. Germline lookup yields CDR1 LNHDA and CDR2 SQIVND (reference sequence). This CDR3 contains 11 residues. The CDR3: CASRVGSGYTF.

CDR3 loop: CASSFSTGLGEQFF. This sequence joins TRBV5-4 and TRBJ2-1; the TCRdb D gene call, TRBD1, has no DNA to confirm it. Germline values: CDR1 SGHNT, CDR2 YYREEE (reference sequence). This CDR3 comprises 14 residues.

The chain uses TRBV9 and TRBJ1-1. The CDR3 totals 13 residues. Germline values: CDR1 SGDLS, CDR2 YYNGEE. The CDR3 reads CASSSTPNTEAFF.

This chain links TRBV20-1 with TRBJ1-2; TCRdb indicates TRBD1, and absent DNA this call remains unverified. The CDR3 extends over 13 amino acids. CDR1 is DFQATT, CDR2 SNEGSKA, per germline (reference sequence). CDR3 in amino acids: CSAPETGFYGYTF.

CDR3 region: CASSLVTGGYYEQYF. The chain is built from TRBV5-1 and TRBJ2-7. Germline assignment: CDR1 SGHRS and CDR2 YFSETQ. The CDR3 runs 15 residues.

This chain connects TRBV5-1 to TRBJ2-5. The CDR3 sequence is 14 residues long. Germline CDR1 reads SGHRS; CDR2 reads YFSETQ. Here the CDR3 reads CASSLEAGRETQYF.

V is TRBV12-3 or TRBV12-4 and J is TRBJ1-1; the TCRdb D gene call, TRBD1, has no DNA to confirm it. The CDR3 runs 11 residues. This chain's CDR3 is CASSFRGEAFF.